The 27 T cell receptor beta chains listed next were all sequenced from one sample in a study of cytomegalovirus exposure and HLA in healthy donors. Assay: immunoSEQ multiplex PCR; the TCRdb copy retains only in-frame clones and omits some. The sample consists of 55,000 to 70,000 clones, about 95% of them appearing once. The sequenced sample consisted of PBMCs. Receptor source: a man aged 18-30 years in good health and CMV-seronegative.

CDR3 DNA sequence: TGTGCTAGTGGTTCCCAAATCCCCCCTACTAGCGGAACTTTTTACGAGCAGTACTTC. This sequence encodes CASGSQIPPTSGTFYEQYF. The chain carries TRBV12-5 and TRBJ2-7; 8 bases line up with TRBD2. V lost 4 bases, J lost 4 bases, and 21 bases stayed unmatched. This CDR3 region has 19 residues. Germline CDR1 and CDR2: LGHNT and FRNRAP.

The rearrangement joins TRBV6-5 to TRBJ1-4; tentative D call: TRBD1 (5 bases). Deletions cut 6 bases from V and 5 bases from J, with 10 bases between. The germline V gene has CDR1 MNHEY and CDR2 SVGAGI. This CDR3 has 13 residues. The CDR3 bases are TGTGCCAGCAGGTGGCAGGGCAATGAAAAACTGTTTTTT. Its translation: CASRWQGNEKLFF.

V and J are TRBV6-5 and TRBJ1-2, with D possibly being TRBD1 (6 bases). In germline, CDR1 is MNHEY, CDR2 SVGAGI. The CDR3 length is 13 residues. With 2 bases removed from V and 4 bases from J, the gap between germline ends came to 8 bases. The CDR3 DNA reads as TGTGCCAGCAGTTACCGGACAGCCTATGGCTACACCTTC. Translation: CASSYRTAYGYTF.

There are a few counts of this clone. The J gene is TRBJ2-5, the V gene TRBV28, with 7 bases lining up with TRBD2. Germline V gives CDR1 MDHEN, CDR2 SYDVKM. This CDR3 has 12 amino acids. V shed 10 bases, J shed 4 bases, and the junction held 6 bases outside the gene matches. CDR3 bases: TGTGCCACCGGGGGGAGCAGAGAGACCCAGTACTTC. Translating gives CATGGSRETQYF.

The gene calls are TRBV10-2 and TRBJ1-5; D gene uncertain. V lost 8 bases, J lost 2 bases, and 7 bases lay in between. The CDR3 totals 12 residues. Germline assignment: CDR1 WSHSY and CDR2 SAAADI. CDR3 nucleotide sequence: TGCGCCAGCTCCGGAGGCAATCAGCCCCAGCATTTT. Protein: CASSGGNQPQHF.

This clone was counted a single time. The chain combines TRBV19 with TRBJ2-1; D is perhaps TRBD1 (5 bases). The ends were cut back, 5 bases at V and 2 bases at J, with 7 bases in the middle. The CDR3 extends over 13 amino acids. Looked up from germline, CDR1 is LNHDA and CDR2 is SQIVND (reference sequence). The CDR3 DNA reads TGTGCCAGTAGTTCAGGGACCTACAATGAGCAGTTCTTC. Encoded protein: CASSSGTYNEQFF.

This chain uses TRBV25-1 with TRBJ1-3; D is perhaps TRBD1 (6 bases). The length of the CDR3 is 17 residues. The germline gives CDR1 MGHDK, CDR2 SYGVNS. Trimming shortened V by 7 bases and J by 2 bases, and 21 bases separated the two germline ends. CDR3 protein: CASIGRGTAATGNTIYF. CDR3 DNA: TGTGCCAGCATAGGGAGGGGGACTGCGGCTACTGGAAACACCATATATTTT.

The chain carries TRBV30 and TRBJ2-7, with D maybe TRBD2 (6 bases). This CDR3 spans 15 amino acids. Germline values: CDR1 GTSNPN, CDR2 SVGIG (reference sequence). Trimming took 4 bases from V and 1 from J, leaving 17 bases between them. CDR3 nucleotide sequence: TGTGCCTGGACTTTCGGAGGGAAAGGATCCTACGAGCAGTACTTC. This sequence encodes CAWTFGGKGSYEQYF.

The CDR3: CAWSGVAGDVGNEQFF. The CDR3 nucleotides read TGTGCCTGGAGTGGGGTAGCGGGAGACGTAGGCAATGAGCAGTTCTTC. The gene calls are TRBV30 and TRBJ2-1; 9 bases are shared with TRBD2. This CDR3 is built from 16 residues. V shed 1 base, J shed 6 bases, and the junction held 10 bases outside the gene matches. Germline CDR1 GTSNPN, CDR2 SVGIG (reference sequence).

In DNA, the CDR3 is TGTGCCAGCAGACTAGCGGAAACCTACGAGCAGTACTTC. Translating it yields CASRLAETYEQYF. This chain joins TRBV6-1 and TRBJ2-7, with 8 bases aligning to TRBD2. V was pared by 6 bases and J by 2 bases, with 3 bases of the junction left unmatched. Germline V gene sequence: CDR1 MNHNS, CDR2 SASEGT. This CDR3 comprises 13 residues.

CDR3 residues: CAWRISTLYGYTF. DNA of the CDR3: TGTGCCTGGAGGATTAGTACCTTATATGGCTACACCTTC. The chain links TRBV30 to TRBJ1-2, with D unclear. Germline V gene lookup returns CDR1 GTSNPN and CDR2 SVGIG (reference sequence). This CDR3 is built from 13 residues. Trimming shortened V by 3 bases and J by 5 bases, and 13 bases separated the two germline ends.

V is TRBV6-5 and J is TRBJ1-2, with D unclear. Trimming took off 0 bases at V and 4 bases at J, with 12 bases between the two ends. The CDR3 is made up of 15 amino acids. CDR1 is MNHEY and CDR2 is SVGAGI in the germline V gene. The CDR3 protein is CASSYSKWQAYGYTF. In DNA form, the CDR3 reads TGTGCCAGCAGTTACTCGAAGTGGCAGGCCTATGGCTACACCTTC.

The chain combines TRBV19 with TRBJ1-4; D might be TRBD1 (6 bases). The CDR3 covers 16 residues. Trimming removed 1 base from V and 5 bases from J, with 14 bases in between. Per germline, CDR1 LNHDA and CDR2 SQIVND (reference sequence). The CDR3: CASSIAAGTKNEKLFF. The CDR3 bases are TGTGCCAGTAGTATAGCTGCCGGGACAAAGAATGAAAAACTGTTTTTT.

The chain recombines TRBV7-2 with TRBJ2-7; 13 bases fit TRBD2. J gave up 6 bases and V 5 bases, and 7 bases lay outside the gene matches. CDR1 and CDR2 from the germline V gene are SGHTA and FQGNSA. CDR3 length: 15 residues. CDR3 amino acids: CASSKEGLAGAEQYF. CDR3 DNA sequence: TGTGCCAGCAGCAAAGAAGGACTAGCGGGAGCCGAGCAGTACTTC.

This chain links TRBV27 with TRBJ2-1, with 7 nucleotides matching TRBD1. The germline V gene encodes CDR1 MNHEY and CDR2 SMNVEV (reference sequence). CDR3 length: 12 amino acids. Trimming took 5 bases from V and 9 from J; bases not matched to a gene: 4. CDR3 protein: CASSPNRGEQFF. The CDR3, as DNA: TGTGCCAGCAGTCCCAACAGGGGTGAGCAGTTCTTC.

J is TRBJ2-7 and V is TRBV10-3; no clear D. Germline CDR1 and CDR2: ENHRY and SYGVKD. The CDR3 covers 13 residues. The V end was cut by 2 bases, the J end by 2 bases, with 7 bases between. The CDR3 sequence: CAISEVVPYEQYF. Written as DNA, the CDR3 is TGTGCCATCAGTGAGGTAGTTCCCTACGAGCAGTACTTC.

V is TRBV11-2 and J is TRBJ2-3, with D perhaps matching TRBD2 (5 bases). Germline V gene sequence: CDR1 SGHAT, CDR2 FQNNGV. There are 15 residues in the CDR3. The V gene lost 1 base and the J gene lost 5 bases, with 13 bases spanning the gap. CDR3 region: CASSLVRSGLDTQYF. As DNA, the CDR3 is TGTGCCAGCAGCTTAGTGAGATCGGGATTAGATACGCAGTATTTT. Based on the CDR3 plus reference TRBV11-2 and TRBJ2-3, the full variable domain is EAGVAQSPRYKIIEKRQSVAFWCNPISGHATLYWYQQILGQGPKLLIQFQNNGVVDDSQLPKDRFSAERLKGVDSTLKIQPAKLEDSAVYLCASSLVRSGLDTQYFGPGTRLTVL.

This clone was counted between two and nine times. V gene TRBV19 combines with J gene TRBJ2-7; D possibly corresponds to TRBD2 (6 bases). Deletions cut 8 bases from V and 3 bases from J, with 17 bases between. Germline V gene lookup returns CDR1 LNHDA and CDR2 SQIVND (reference sequence). The CDR3 covers 14 residues. CDR3 region: CASRRRDGIYEQYF. The CDR3 DNA sequence: TGTGCCAGTCGAAGGCGGGACGGCATCTACGAGCAGTACTTC. The whole variable domain, filled in from reference TRBV19 and TRBJ2-7, reads DGGITQSPKYLFRKEGQNVTLSCEQNLNHDAMYWYRQDPGQGLRLIYYSQIVNDFQKGDIAEGYSVSREKKESFPLTVTSAQKNPTAFYLCASRRRDGIYEQYFGPGTRLTVT.

This chain links TRBV12-5 with TRBJ1-1, with 12 bases matching TRBD1. The V gene end was trimmed by 6 bases and the J gene end by 10 bases; junction bases not matched to a gene: 6. Per the germline V gene, CDR1 is LGHNT and CDR2 is FRNRAP. The CDR3 extends over 13 amino acids. In nucleotides, the CDR3 is TGTGCTAGTGGGACCGGGACAGGGGGCTTAGCTTTCTTT. It codes for CASGTGTGGLAFF.

The chain recombines TRBV7-2 with TRBJ2-7, with 7 bases aligning to TRBD2. The V segment lost 1 base and the J segment 6 bases; nucleotides outside the gene matches: 9. The CDR3 has 15 residues. CDR1 is SGHTA and CDR2 is FQGNSA in the germline V gene. This CDR3 reads CASSLVGLASGEQYF. CDR3 nucleotide sequence: TGTGCCAGCAGCTTAGTTGGGCTAGCTAGCGGCGAGCAGTACTTC.

The V call is TRBV9, the J call TRBJ2-2; 9 nucleotides line up with TRBD1. V dropped 4 bases and J dropped 4; count of bases not matched to a gene: 5. The germline CDR1 and CDR2 sequences are SGDLS and YYNGEE. This CDR3 contains 15 residues. For the CDR3, the DNA is TGTGCCAGCAGCATCGAGACAGGGGGCACCGGGGAGCTGTTTTTT. Translating gives CASSIETGGTGELFF.

The V gene is TRBV4-2, the J gene TRBJ2-7, with a possible D match to TRBD1 (5 bases). The CDR3 covers 14 residues. Per germline, CDR1 LGHNA and CDR2 YNFKEQ. Trimming pared 0 bases from V and 0 bases from J, leaving 6 bases between. The DNA of the CDR3 is TGTGCCAGCAGCCAAGAAGACAGCTCCTACGAGCAGTACTTC. Translation: CASSQEDSSYEQYF.

The V gene is TRBV28, the J gene TRBJ1-5; TRBD1 might be the D (6 bases). Germline V CDR1 and CDR2: MDHEN, SYDVKM. The CDR3 covers 15 residues. Trimming shortened V by 6 bases and J by 3 bases, and 15 bases separated the two germline ends. CDR3 protein: CASSPGTHPNQPQHF. CDR3 in DNA: TGTGCCAGCAGCCCCGGGACACACCCCAATCAGCCCCAGCATTTT.

The chain couples TRBV7-2 to TRBJ2-1; 14 bases fit TRBD2. V lost 5 bases to trimming and J lost 7 bases; unmatched junction nucleotides: 7. From germline, CDR1 is SGHTA and CDR2 FQGNSA. The CDR3 is made up of 16 amino acids. CDR3 protein: CASSLQGTSGSNEQFF. Here the CDR3 DNA reads TGTGCCAGCAGCCTACAAGGGACTAGCGGGAGTAATGAGCAGTTCTTC. Supplemented by reference TRBV7-2 and TRBJ2-1, the full variable domain reads GAGVSQSPSNKVTEKGKDVELRCDPISGHTALYWYRQSLGQGLEFLIYFQGNSAPDKSGLPSDRFSAERTGGSVSTLTIQRTQQEDSAVYLCASSLQGTSGSNEQFFGPGTRLTVL.

The chain joins TRBV6-1 to TRBJ2-1; 7 nucleotides match TRBD1. Germline trimming cut 3 bases from V and 7 bases from J; bases unmatched to any gene: 12. The CDR3 consists of 16 residues. Germline lookup yields CDR1 MNHNS and CDR2 SASEGT. CDR3 coding DNA: TGTGCCAGCAGTGATAGTGGTACAGGGGCGAGGAATGAGCAGTTCTTC. This encodes CASSDSGTGARNEQFF.

The chain has TRBV7-6 and TRBJ1-5; D may be TRBD1 (5 bases). CDR1 and CDR2 from the germline V gene are SGHVS and FNYEAQ. This CDR3 has 15 amino acids. Trimming shortened V by 1 base and J by 0 bases, and 7 bases separated the two germline ends. The CDR3 reads CASSLGGSSNQPQHF. The CDR3 coding sequence is TGTGCCAGCAGCTTAGGGGGCAGTAGCAATCAGCCCCAGCATTTT.

The chain uses TRBV15 and TRBJ1-4; 7 positions agree with TRBD1. The trim removed 2 bases at V and 10 bases at J, leaving 10 bases unmatched. Looked up from germline, CDR1 is LNHNV and CDR2 is YYDKDF (reference sequence). This CDR3 is built from 15 residues. The CDR3 protein is CATSRPDRANLKLFF. CDR3 bases: TGTGCCACCAGCAGACCTGACAGGGCCAATCTAAAACTGTTTTTT.